This TCR beta chain was retrieved from a study of shared T cell receptors in the human thymus. The V gene's germline CDR1 is SGHTS and CDR2 YDEGEE. Trimming took off 0 bases at V and 3 bases at J, with 6 bases between the two ends. The CDR3 length is 14 residues. Assay used: immunoSEQ multiplex PCR; TCRdb lists only in-frame clones, some missing. The sample records some 640,000 clones, more than 75% being singletons. The same data also went into a second study, on human thymus T cells. As that report states: The study used thymus tissue resected during corrective heart surgery. Thymic and blood repertoires showed apparently biased V and J gene usage. In unrelated individuals, thymic repertoires overlapped highly, according to related research.

The sample taken for sequencing was thymocytes. The chain joins TRBV5-8 to TRBJ2-2, with D tentatively TRBD2 (6 bases). This clonotype originated in a boy less than two years old with a congenital heart defect. The CDR3 spells CASSLAGDTGELFF. The CDR3 nucleotides read TGTGCCAGCAGCTTGGCGGGGGACACCGGGGAGCTGTTTTTT.